The 25 T cell receptor beta chains presented below share a single source sample, sequenced in a study of blood T cell repertoires in COVID-19. Sequencing used immunoSEQ multiplex PCR; TCRdb keeps in-frame clones, though not all of them. This table has under 350,000 clones, around 90% appearing once. The sample taken for sequencing was peripheral blood. These receptor sequences come from a woman in her twenties or thirties with COVID-19, enrolled during active disease.

The rearrangement uses TRBV12-5 and TRBJ2-7; weak D call: TRBD2 (5 bases). Trimming removed 3 bases at V and 2 bases at J, with 14 bases between. Germline CDR1 and CDR2: LGHNT and FRNRAP. The CDR3 is 15 amino acids. In DNA, the CDR3 is TGTGCTAGTGGTTTACATCTGGACGGGGCCTACGAGCAGTACTTC. Translated: CASGLHLDGAYEQYF.

The genes are TRBV2 and TRBJ1-5; D gene unclear. This CDR3 is built from 15 residues. Germline V gene lookup returns CDR1 SNHLY and CDR2 FYNNEI. V dropped 3 bases and J dropped 3 bases, with 12 bases sitting between them. The CDR3 DNA follows: TGTGCCAGCAGTGAGCAGACACTCCCCAATCAGCCCCAGCATTTT. Its protein product is CASSEQTLPNQPQHF.

The gene calls are TRBV28 and TRBJ2-7, with D possibly being TRBD2 (6 bases). This CDR3 contains 14 residues. V lost 3 bases and J 4 bases, leaving 13 bases between the germline ends. Germline CDR1 and CDR2: MDHEN and SYDVKM. The CDR3 DNA follows: TGTGCCAGCAGTTTCGAGCTTGGGGGGTACGAGCAGTACTTC. Translation gives CASSFELGGYEQYF.

Notes on this clone: A read error may account for a junction end that differs from germline. The chain links TRBV9 to TRBJ2-3; TRBD2 aligns across 8 bases. This CDR3 has 16 residues. Germline values: CDR1 SGDLS, CDR2 YYNGEE. The CDR3 loop reads CARSLRGGGGTDTQYF. In DNA, the CDR3 is TGTGCCCGCAGCCTACGGGGGGGAGGGGGCACAGATACGCAGTATTTT. The variable domain in full, completed from reference TRBV9 and TRBJ2-3, reads DSGVTQTPKHLITATGQRVTLRCSPRSGDLSVYWYQQSLDQGLQFLIQYYNGEERAKGNILERFSAQQFPDLHSELNLSSLELGDSALYFCARSLRGGGGTDTQYFGPGTRLTVL.

The gene calls are TRBV6-5 and TRBJ2-1; possibly TRBD2 for D (6 bases). CDR1 and CDR2 (germline): MNHEY, SVGAGI. Trimming removed 7 bases at V and 2 bases at J, with 15 bases between. The CDR3 covers 15 residues. CDR3 loop: CASNTGDWPYNEQFF. The CDR3 nucleotides read TGTGCCAGCAATACGGGAGATTGGCCCTACAATGAGCAGTTCTTC.

The genes are TRBV9 and TRBJ2-5, with 12 bases matching TRBD1. V was clipped by 5 bases and J by 7 bases; unmatched bases: 18. The CDR3 has 18 amino acids. Per germline, CDR1 SGDLS and CDR2 YYNGEE. The DNA of the CDR3 is TGTGCCAGCAGTCCGCTGGACACCCGGGACAGGGGGCAGGGGACCCAGTACTTC. Amino acid sequence: CASSPLDTRDRGQGTQYF.

The chain carries TRBV18 and TRBJ1-2; D possibly corresponds to TRBD1 (5 bases). Germline CDR1 is KGHSH and CDR2 is LQKENI. Trimming took off 2 bases at V and 4 bases at J, with 11 bases between the two ends. The CDR3 spans 14 residues. CDR3 protein: CASSPGTTRYGYTF. The CDR3 DNA reads TGTGCCAGCTCACCAGGGACTACCCGCTATGGCTACACCTTC.

The J gene is TRBJ2-7, the V gene TRBV3-1 (or the pseudogene TRBV3-2); perhaps TRBD1 as D (6 bases). V was shortened by 3 bases and J by 1 base, with 13 bases between the two germline ends. CDR1 is LGHDT and CDR2 is YNNKEL in the germline V gene (reference sequence). The CDR3 spans 15 residues. The CDR3 sequence is CASSQTGTPSYEQYF. The CDR3 DNA is TGTGCCAGCAGCCAGACCGGGACACCTTCCTACGAGCAGTACTTC.

The chain employs TRBV28 and TRBJ1-2, with TRBD1 as a possible D gene (5 bases). Germline lookup yields CDR1 MDHEN and CDR2 SYDVKM. V was cut by 6 bases and J by 4 bases, with 9 bases left in between. The CDR3 consists of 12 residues. This CDR3 reads CASRGRVYGYTF. CDR3 sequence (DNA): TGTGCCAGCAGAGGCAGGGTCTATGGCTACACCTTC.

The chain recombines TRBV29-1 with TRBJ2-5; 12 nucleotides agree with TRBD1. CDR1 is SQVTM, CDR2 ANQGSEA, per germline. The trim removed 6 bases at V and 3 bases at J, leaving 11 bases unmatched. This CDR3 is built from 16 residues. The CDR3 DNA sequence: TGCAGCGTACCCGGGACAGGGGGCTTCTTGAAAGAGACCCAGTACTTC. As protein: CSVPGTGGFLKETQYF.

The table lists this clone with a few counts. The rearrangement links TRBV3-1 (or the pseudogene TRBV3-2) to TRBJ1-5; no reliable D call. Trimming shortened V by 1 base and J by 6 bases, and 13 bases separated the two germline ends. The V gene's germline CDR1 is LGHDT and CDR2 YNNKEL (reference sequence). The CDR3 is 15 amino acids. CDR3 bases: TGTGCCAGCAGCCAAGGAACGCGGCACACTCAGCCCCAGCATTTT. The encoded protein is CASSQGTRHTQPQHF.

CDR3 amino acids: CASSARTGGYNEQFF. The CDR3 DNA is TGTGCCAGCAGCGCCAGGACAGGGGGCTACAATGAGCAGTTCTTC. The chain couples TRBV7-2 to TRBJ2-1; 10 bases agree with TRBD1. The germline gives CDR1 SGHTA, CDR2 FQGNSA. The CDR3 contains 15 residues. V was pared by 5 bases and J by 3 bases, with 4 bases of the junction left unmatched.

The chain carries TRBV19 and TRBJ2-3, with 7 bases aligning to TRBD1. The CDR3 sequence is 15 residues long. Trimming cost V 5 bases and J 6 bases; bases outside gene matches: 11. Per the germline V gene, CDR1 is LNHDA and CDR2 is SQIVND (reference sequence). The DNA for the CDR3 is TGTGCCAGTAGTCGACAGGGCGGCTCCGGGGATACGCAGTATTTT. As protein: CASSRQGGSGDTQYF. Supplemented by reference TRBV19 and TRBJ2-3, the full variable domain reads DGGITQSPKYLFRKEGQNVTLSCEQNLNHDAMYWYRQDPGQGLRLIYYSQIVNDFQKGDIAEGYSVSREKKESFPLTVTSAQKNPTAFYLCASSRQGGSGDTQYFGPGTRLTVL.

This chain joins TRBV5-1 and TRBJ1-3; 10 nucleotides match TRBD1. V shed 3 bases and J 8 bases; nucleotides not matched to a gene: 11. There are 16 residues in the CDR3. Germline V gives CDR1 SGHRS, CDR2 YFSETQ. As DNA, the CDR3 is TGCGCCAGCAGCTCCGGGACAGGGGATTGGTGGGACACCATATATTTT. This gives the protein CASSSGTGDWWDTIYF.

V is TRBV2 and J is TRBJ2-7, with a possible D match to TRBD2 (6 bases). This CDR3 spans 12 amino acids. Germline CDR1 is SNHLY and CDR2 is FYNNEI. Deletions cut 4 bases from V and 2 bases from J, with 6 bases between. CDR3 in DNA: TGTGCCAGCAGTGGACTAGCCTACGAGCAGTACTTC. It encodes CASSGLAYEQYF.

The V and J genes are TRBV6-5 and TRBJ1-2; 10 bases match TRBD1. The CDR3 loop spans 13 amino acids. Germline CDR1 is MNHEY and CDR2 is SVGAGI. The V and J ends lost 6 bases and 4 bases, in that order; junction bases with no gene match: 2. The CDR3 region is CASRDRGFYGYTF. In DNA, the CDR3 is TGTGCCAGCAGGGACAGGGGGTTCTATGGCTACACCTTC.

The chain joins TRBV30 to TRBJ1-4; a weak D match, TRBD1 (6 bases). V gave up 1 base and J gave up 7 bases, with 13 bases separating them. The CDR3 is 14 residues long. Germline V lookup: CDR1 GTSNPN, CDR2 SVGIG (reference sequence). CDR3 region: CAWSDEGVGEKLFF. As DNA, the CDR3 is TGTGCCTGGAGTGACGAGGGGGTGGGTGAAAAACTGTTTTTT.

V is TRBV19 and J is TRBJ2-2; D may be TRBD1 (6 bases). The germline V and J ends were trimmed by 9 bases and 6 bases, with 14 bases remaining between them. Germline V lookup: CDR1 LNHDA, CDR2 SQIVND (reference sequence). This CDR3 has 13 residues. The CDR3, as DNA: TGTGCCAGCAGCGTTGGGGGCCCCGGGGAGCTGTTTTTT. Translating it yields CASSVGGPGELFF.

The chain employs TRBV9 and TRBJ2-3; 11 bases map to TRBD2. CDR1 SGDLS and CDR2 YYNGEE come from the germline V gene. The CDR3 has 17 residues. Trimming removed 4 bases from V and 8 bases from J; junction bases left unmatched: 15. The CDR3 coding sequence is TGTGCCAGCAGCTTTTATCCGGGACTAGCGGCGGGGGGTACGCAGTATTTT. Its protein product is CASSFYPGLAAGGTQYF.

The rearrangement links TRBV27 to TRBJ1-5; 7 nucleotides line up with TRBD1. With 6 bases clipped from V and 4 bases from J, the junction kept 12 bases outside the gene matches. Germline CDR1 reads MNHEY; CDR2 reads SMNVEV (reference sequence). CDR3 length: 16 residues. The CDR3 bases are TGTGCCAGCAGCCACCGCCGGGACAGCACAAATCAGCCCCAGCATTTT. Translated: CASSHRRDSTNQPQHF.

The V and J genes are TRBV6-4 and TRBJ2-1; 8 nucleotides line up with TRBD2. The CDR3 has 15 amino acids. V shed 3 bases, J shed 4 bases, and the junction held 5 bases outside the gene matches. Per germline, CDR1 MRHNA and CDR2 SNTAGT. This chain's CDR3 is CASSEVASGYNEQFF. The CDR3, as DNA: TGTGCCAGCAGTGAAGTCGCTAGCGGGTACAATGAGCAGTTCTTC.

This chain uses TRBV19 with TRBJ1-3; D remains ambiguous. CDR3 size: 13 residues. V lost 6 bases and J lost 8, with 14 bases in between. The germline V gene has CDR1 LNHDA and CDR2 SQIVND (reference sequence). CDR3 DNA sequence: TGTGCCAGTAGGACATCCGCGGAGGACACCATATATTTT. It encodes CASRTSAEDTIYF.

The V call is TRBV7-2, the J call TRBJ1-2, with TRBD1 identical over 10 bases. The CDR3 sequence is 15 residues long. Losses at the gene ends were 3 bases for V and 8 bases for J; bases not matched to a gene: 9. CDR1 is SGHTA and CDR2 is FQGNSA in the germline V gene. CDR3 in amino acids: CASSLLPGQGIGYTF. For the CDR3, the DNA is TGTGCCAGCAGCTTGTTGCCGGGACAGGGGATAGGCTACACCTTC.

This chain uses TRBV5-1 with TRBJ1-3, with 8 bases aligning to TRBD1. The V segment lost 0 bases and the J segment 4 bases; nucleotides outside the gene matches: 3. The CDR3 runs 15 residues. Germline CDR1 reads SGHRS; CDR2 reads YFSETQ. CDR3 amino acids: CASSLAGGEGNTIYF. The DNA for the CDR3 is TGCGCCAGCAGCTTGGCAGGGGGCGAAGGAAACACCATATATTTT.

The chain recombines TRBV9 with TRBJ2-1; 9 bases align to TRBD2. The V and J ends lost 3 bases and 0 bases, in that order; junction bases with no gene match: 7. In germline, CDR1 is SGDLS, CDR2 YYNGEE. The CDR3 totals 17 residues. DNA of the CDR3: TGTGCCAGCAGCGACCCGACTAGCGGCTCCTCCTACAATGAGCAGTTCTTC. It encodes CASSDPTSGSSYNEQFF.